This is a list of T cell receptor beta chains from one sample in a study of cytomegalovirus exposure and HLA in healthy donors. Libraries were prepared by immunoSEQ multiplex PCR; TCRdb keeps only in-frame clonotypes and omits some of them. The sample lists some 120,000 clones; 80% to 90% were seen once. Sequenced sample: PBMCs. These receptors all stem from a woman aged 18-29 years in good health and CMV-seronegative. The conserved cysteine and the conserved F or W are not part of the CDR3 here.

j_call v_call cdr3_aa
TRBJ2-7 TRBV6-5 ASSYSGPGLYEQY
TRBJ1-2 TRBV14 ASSNKPGLYGYT
TRBJ1-4 TRBV6-1 ASSDLGRGATNEKLF
TRBJ1-5 TRBV28 ASKSSDSLSQPQH
TRBJ1-4 TRBV30 AWSGQGHEKLF
TRBJ2-3 TRBV13 ASSNRLAGVTDTQY
TRBJ2-1 TRBV28 ASGGADSGIGEQF
TRBJ2-1 TRBV2 ASAGTLYNEQF
TRBJ2-7 TRBV4-3 ASSQTGQGNYEQY
TRBJ2-7 TRBV28 ASTPGGIYEQY
TRBJ2-4 TRBV28 ASSAYQDRENIQY
TRBJ1-1 TRBV7-2 ASSFTGDTEAF
TRBJ2-2 TRBV28 ASSSGGATGELF
TRBJ1-5 TRBV6-6 ASSHANSINQPQH
TRBJ2-3 TRBV27 ASSLLAGEVDTQY
TRBJ1-1 TRBV5-4 ASSSETGGEAF
TRBJ1-2 TRBV9 ASSVEEGRDGYT
TRBJ1-2 TRBV7-2 ASQATEGGYT
TRBJ2-1 TRBV7-7 ASSLGSSNEQF
TRBJ1-5 TRBV19 ASSPVAGNQPQH
TRBJ2-4 TRBV7-2 ASSPGWGAMYIQY
TRBJ2-5 TRBV29-1 SVDRGSGLGTQY
TRBJ2-7 TRBV14 ASSLWTSVDEQY
TRBJ1-1 TRBV6-1 ASSEGTGYLAF
TRBJ1-5 TRBV19 ASMDFRSNQPQH
TRBJ2-2 TRBV7-7 ASSSFHTGELF
TRBJ1-3 TRBV30 AWSVHDPSSGNTIY
TRBJ2-1 TRBV7-2 ASSSPLAGGPDNEQF
TRBJ2-1 TRBV6-5 ASSNRDTRGNEQF
TRBJ2-7 TRBV9 ASSPLSASGAYEQY
TRBJ2-1 TRBV9 ASSVAWDRNNEQF
TRBJ2-5 TRBV15 ATLPGQGLQETQY
TRBJ1-1 TRBV6-5 ASSTDEGPEAF
TRBJ2-1 TRBV19 ASTFQSRRGEQF
TRBJ2-2 TRBV7-9 ASSETSGGNTGELF
TRBJ2-1 TRBV6-1 ASRSSEISYNEQF
TRBJ2-7 TRBV19 ASSNDQGAREQY
TRBJ2-7 TRBV7-8 ASSLAGGSYEQY
TRBJ2-7 TRBV9 ASNRGQGASYEQY
TRBJ2-1 TRBV6-5 ASSFTSGGRSEQF
TRBJ2-1 TRBV15 ATSRGAGGDEQF
TRBJ2-2 TRBV9 ASSVGAGANTGELF
TRBJ1-1 TRBV6-1 ASSEAGQGGTEAF
TRBJ1-5 TRBV2 ASSEQGILSNQPQH
TRBJ2-1 TRBV2 ASSSGTGERYNEQF
TRBJ2-2 TRBV19 ASSISGMNTGELF
TRBJ1-1 TRBV7-9 ASSQGDTEAF
TRBJ2-7 TRBV19 ASSIGTGTSGMSYEQY
TRBJ2-5 TRBV2 ASSGAESGEETQY
TRBJ2-3 TRBV4-2 ASSQGAVTSTDTQY
TRBJ1-2 TRBV29-1 SVTVGANYGYT
TRBJ2-1 TRBV10-2 ASSEWTGGLNEQF